Each of the 4 T cell receptor beta chains below was sequenced from the same sample in a study of pediatric ulcerative colitis (dated by TCRdb to between 2018 and 2020). Preparation of the library involved the immunoSEQ multiplex PCR assay. The source is immuneACCESS, and TCRdb retained only in-frame sequences with V and J called. Part of the clones is not carried over; for the studies checked, unresolved V genes explain less than half of this, and the remainder is unexplained. The sample profile shows 65,000 or so clones; 86% of them were found once. In total, the top ten clones hold nearly 3.5% of the sample. The sequenced sample was blood. Receptor source: a boy between 10 and 17 years old with severe ulcerative colitis.

The chain carries TRBV30 and TRBJ2-5; 8 bases agree with TRBD2. This CDR3 is built from 15 residues. Per germline, CDR1 GTSNPN and CDR2 SVGIG (reference sequence). V was clipped by 3 bases and J by 0 bases; unmatched bases: 6. DNA of the CDR3: TGTGCCTGGAGCCGAGGGGGACTAGACCAAGAGACCCAGTACTTC. This encodes CAWSRGGLDQETQYF.

This sequence joins TRBV19 and TRBJ2-1; 10 nucleotides match TRBD2. Germline loops: CDR1 LNHDA, CDR2 SQIVND (reference sequence). This CDR3 has 15 residues. Unmatched junction bases numbered 2, after V lost 5 bases and J lost 1 base. CDR3 protein: CASSPSGSSYNEQFF. The CDR3 DNA reads TGTGCCAGTAGTCCTAGCGGGAGTTCCTACAATGAGCAGTTCTTC.

V and J are TRBV10-3 and TRBJ1-1, with a possible D match to TRBD1 (6 bases). The length of the CDR3 is 13 residues. V shed 10 bases and J shed 1 base, with 13 bases lying between them. Germline V gene data show CDR1 as ENHRY and CDR2 as SYGVKD. The DNA of the CDR3 is TGTGCCACCTCTGGACAGAGGAACACTGAAGCTTTCTTT. It specifies CATSGQRNTEAFF.

This chain connects TRBV5-1 to TRBJ1-5; D is perhaps TRBD1 (6 bases). Trimming took 0 bases from V and 4 from J, leaving 11 bases between them. Germline-derived CDR1 and CDR2 are SGHRS and YFSETQ. The CDR3 has 15 residues. CDR3 DNA sequence: TGCGCCAGCAGCTTGGCAGGGGCCTCGAATCAGCCCCAGCATTTT. Translated: CASSLAGASNQPQHF. Supplemented by reference TRBV5-1 and TRBJ1-5, the full variable domain reads KAGVTQTPRYLIKTRGQQVTLSCSPISGHRSVSWYQQTPGQGLQFLFEYFSETQRNKGNFPGRFSGRQFSNSRSEMNVSTLELGDSALYLCASSLAGASNQPQHFGDGTRLSIL.